This is a list of T cell receptor beta chains from one sample in a study of T cell responses to AZD1222 COVID-19 vaccine. Data came from immunoSEQ multiplex PCR; TCRdb stores just in-frame clones and leaves some out. The profile shows 140,000 to 150,000 clones, over 90% of them singletons. Material: peripheral blood, obtained on day 0 of AZD1222 vaccination. The receptors stem from an adult in good health. Both conserved end residues are part of each CDR3. D genes are given only for firm matches. Some rows mark clone size as missing; the rest say once, few, many or name a class of expanded clone.

>TRBJ1-5|TRBV15|.|.
TGTGCCACCAGTCGGGGCGTCGTAAGCAATCAGCCCCAGCATTTT
CATSRGVVSNQPQHF
>TRBJ1-3|TRBV11-1|.|.
TGTGCCAGCAGCCAATGGGGACGGGACTCTGGAAACACCATATATTTT
CASSQWGRDSGNTIYF
>TRBJ2-2|TRBV10-3|.|.
TGTGCCATCAGTGAGATACCCACGAACACCGGGGAGCTGTTTTTT
CAISEIPTNTGELFF
>TRBJ1-1|TRBV5-1|.|.
TGCGCCAGCAGCTCGGAGGGGGGATGGAACACTGAAGCTTTCTTT
CASSSEGGWNTEAFF
>TRBJ1-2|TRBV29-1|.|.
TGCAGCGTTGAGGTACAGGGTCCTAACTATGGCTACACCTTC
CSVEVQGPNYGYTF
>TRBJ1-6|TRBV18|.|.
TGTGCCAGCTCACCCCAGGTTAACCTTAATTCACCCCTCCACTTT
CASSPQVNLNSPLHF
>TRBJ1-4|TRBV6-6|.|once
TGTGCCAGCAGTTACTCCGGGGAGGTCGAAAAACTGTTTTTT
CASSYSGEVEKLFF
>TRBJ1-1|TRBV5-1|.|.
TGCGCCAGCAGCTTGGCGGGGAACACTGAAGCTTTCTTT
CASSLAGNTEAFF
>TRBJ1-2|TRBV3-1/TRBV3-2|.|.
TGTGCCAGCAGCCCGAGGGTAGGGATGAACTATGGCTACACCTTC
CASSPRVGMNYGYTF
>TRBJ2-7|TRBV28|.|.
TGTGCCAGCCAAAACAGGGTCGACTACGAGCAGTACTTC
CASQNRVDYEQYF
>TRBJ1-1|TRBV5-1|TRBD1|.
TGCGCCAGCAGCATGACTAGACAGGGCCGAGGCACTGAAGCTTTCTTT
CASSMTRQGRGTEAFF
>TRBJ2-5|TRBV5-6|TRBD1|few
TGTGCCAGCAGCCCCCGGGACAGGGAGACCCAGTACTTC
CASSPRDRETQYF
>TRBJ1-5|TRBV5-5|.|.
TGTGCCAGCAGCTCGATCCCCAGTCAGCCCCAGCATTTT
CASSSIPSQPQHF
>TRBJ2-7|TRBV11-2|.|few
TGTGCCAGCAGCTTAAATGCTGGCCTAGGGAGGATCGACGAGCAGTACTTC
CASSLNAGLGRIDEQYF
>TRBJ1-6|TRBV20-1|.|.
TGCAGTGCTAGTCACCCTTTGGGGGCTTTTAGCTCCTATAATTCACCCCTCCACTTT
CSASHPLGAFSSYNSPLHF
>TRBJ2-7|TRBV6-5|.|.
TGTGCCAGCAGCCGATGGAGGGGACTGATCTACGAGCAGTACTTC
CASSRWRGLIYEQYF
>TRBJ2-7|TRBV6-2/TRBV6-3|.|.
TGTGCCAGCAGCGTCGGGTATAGCTCCTACGAGCAGTACTTC
CASSVGYSSYEQYF
>TRBJ1-1|TRBV27|.|.
TGTGCCAGCAGTTTCCGGGACACGGGGCGGGGAGCTTTCTTT
CASSFRDTGRGAFF
>TRBJ2-5|TRBV5-1|TRBD2|once
TGCGCCAGCAGCTTGGTCGGCGGGAGCTTCGAGACCCAGTACTTC
CASSLVGGSFETQYF
>TRBJ2-3|TRBV2|TRBD1|.
TGTGCCAGCCACCGGGACAGAGGCACAGATACGCAGTATTTT
CASHRDRGTDTQYF
>TRBJ2-1|TRBV7-9|TRBD2|.
TGTGCCAGCAGCTTTTCGGTAGCGGGAGCTTACAATGAGCAGTTCTTC
CASSFSVAGAYNEQFF
>TRBJ1-1|TRBV30|.|.
TGTGCCTGGAGTGTACAGAGTGGTGAAGCTTTCTTT
CAWSVQSGEAFF
>TRBJ2-7|TRBV30|.|.
TGTGCCTGGAGTCTAACGAGCGAGCAGTACTTC
CAWSLTSEQYF
>TRBJ2-3|TRBV18|.|.
TGTGCCAGCTCACCACCAGCTTCTGATACGCAGTATTTT
CASSPPASDTQYF
>TRBJ1-2|TRBV12-3/TRBV12-4|.|.
TGTGCCATCTCACCCTACAGGGCGTATGGCTACACCTTC
CAISPYRAYGYTF
>TRBJ2-3|TRBV30|TRBD1|.
TGTGCCTGGAGTGTTGGGACAGGGCCCACAGATACGCAGTATTTT
CAWSVGTGPTDTQYF
>TRBJ2-7|TRBV7-8|.|once
TGTGCCAGCAGCATAGGGGGTAGCGCATTCTCCTACGAGCAGTACTTC
CASSIGGSAFSYEQYF
>TRBJ1-1|TRBV11-2|.|.
TGTGCCAGCAGCTTCGGTCGGGATGACACTGAAGCTTTCTTT
CASSFGRDDTEAFF
>TRBJ1-5|TRBV7-9|.|.
TGTGCCAGCAGCTTAGAGTGGCAAAATCAGCCCCAGCATTTT
CASSLEWQNQPQHF
>TRBJ2-5|TRBV28|TRBD2|.
TGTGCCAGCAGTTCGACTAGCGGGAGGGCCGGAGAGACCCAGTACTTC
CASSSTSGRAGETQYF
>TRBJ2-5|TRBV2|TRBD2|.
TGTGCCAGCAGTGAGGGAGGGCCACAAGGGGAGACCCAGTACTTC
CASSEGGPQGETQYF
>TRBJ1-4|TRBV24-1|.|few
TGTGCCCCAAATCCCTTACAGGGAACTTCTGAAAAACTGTTTTTT
CAPNPLQGTSEKLFF
>TRBJ1-5|TRBV2|.|.
TGTGCCAGCAGGAAAGTTGGATGGCCCCAGCATTTT
CASRKVGWPQHF
>TRBJ1-4|TRBV7-8|.|once
TGTGCCAGCAGCCCCCGGGCGGGGGCTAATGAAAAACTGTTTTTT
CASSPRAGANEKLFF
>TRBJ1-3|TRBV13|.|.
TGTGCCAGCAGCTTAGGAGTCTCTGGAAACACCATATATTTT
CASSLGVSGNTIYF
>TRBJ2-1|TRBV7-8|TRBD1|.
TGTGCCAGCAGCTTAGTGGGACAGGGGGGTGCCAATGAGCAGTTCTTC
CASSLVGQGGANEQFF
>TRBJ2-1|TRBV3-1/TRBV3-2|.|.
TGTGCCAGCAGCCAAGATCTCCTAGCCAATGAGCAGTTCTTC
CASSQDLLANEQFF
>TRBJ2-7|TRBV4-1|TRBD2|.
TGCGCCAGCAGCCAAGTAGCGGGCCCTTCCTACGAGCAGTACTTC
CASSQVAGPSYEQYF
>TRBJ1-1|TRBV27|TRBD1|.
TGTGCCAGCAGTTTGGGACAGGGATGGATTCACACTGAAGCTTTCTTT
CASSLGQGWIHTEAFF
>TRBJ2-1|TRBV4-1|.|.
TGCGCCAGCAGCCAAGGGAGCGGAGGGGGCTACAATGAGCAGTTCTTC
CASSQGSGGGYNEQFF
>TRBJ1-2|TRBV27|.|.
TGTGCCAGCAGTCCGGTGCCGGACTATGGCTACACCTTC
CASSPVPDYGYTF
>TRBJ1-2|TRBV5-6|.|.
TGTGCCAGCAGCTTGGCCAATTTTAGGGACCGCGGCTACACCTTC
CASSLANFRDRGYTF
>TRBJ2-4|TRBV5-1|TRBD1|.
TGCGCCAGCAGTCCCGGACAGGGGAACATTCAGTACTTC
CASSPGQGNIQYF
>TRBJ1-5|TRBV5-1|.|.
TGCGCCAGCAGCAGAGATAGCAATCAGCCCCAGCATTTT
CASSRDSNQPQHF
>TRBJ1-5|TRBV23-1|TRBD1|.
TGCGCCCGCAACCGGGACAGGGGGAGAGTTGGCAATCAGCCCCAGCATTTT
CARNRDRGRVGNQPQHF
>TRBJ1-2|TRBV12-3/TRBV12-4|.|.
TGTGCCAGCAGTTTACAGGGAAGGGATGGCTACACCTTC
CASSLQGRDGYTF
>TRBJ2-4|TRBV11-2|.|.
TGTGCCAGCAGCTTCCCCCATGGGGTAAACATTCAGTACTTC
CASSFPHGVNIQYF
>TRBJ2-1|TRBV5-1|TRBD2|.
TGCGCCAGCAGCCCGGGACTAGCTGGCAATGAGCAGTTCTTC
CASSPGLAGNEQFF
>TRBJ2-1|TRBV10-2|.|.
TGCGCCAGCAGTGCAGGGGGTATGGCGGGAGGCAATGAGCAGTTCTTC
CASSAGGMAGGNEQFF
>TRBJ2-3|TRBV2|.|.
TGTGCCAGCAGTGACCCCCAGCTTAGAGGGAGACTAAGCACAGATACGCAGTATTTT
CASSDPQLRGRLSTDTQYF
>TRBJ2-7|TRBV5-1|.|few
TGCGCCAGCAGCTGGGGCAGGGGGGAAATCTACGAGCAGTACTTC
CASSWGRGEIYEQYF